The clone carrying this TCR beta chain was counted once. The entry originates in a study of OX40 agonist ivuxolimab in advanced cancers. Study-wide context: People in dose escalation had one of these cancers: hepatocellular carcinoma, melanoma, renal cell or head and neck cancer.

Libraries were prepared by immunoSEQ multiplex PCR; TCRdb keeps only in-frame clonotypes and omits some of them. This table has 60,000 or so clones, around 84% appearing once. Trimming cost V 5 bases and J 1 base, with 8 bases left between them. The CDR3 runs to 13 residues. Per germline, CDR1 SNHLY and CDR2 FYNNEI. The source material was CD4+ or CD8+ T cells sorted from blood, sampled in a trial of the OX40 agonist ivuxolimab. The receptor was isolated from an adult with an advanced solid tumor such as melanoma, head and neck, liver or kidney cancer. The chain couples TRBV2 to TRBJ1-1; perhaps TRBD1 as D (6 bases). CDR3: CASSIQGNTEAFF. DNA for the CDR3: TGTGCCAGCAGTATACAGGGGAACACTGAAGCTTTCTTT. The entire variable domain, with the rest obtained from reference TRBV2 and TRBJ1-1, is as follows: EPEVTQTPSHQVTQMGQEVILRCVPISNHLYFYWYRQILGQKVEFLVSFYNNEISEKSEIFDDQFSVERPDGSNFTLKIRSTKLEDSAMYFCASSIQGNTEAFFGQGTRLTVV.